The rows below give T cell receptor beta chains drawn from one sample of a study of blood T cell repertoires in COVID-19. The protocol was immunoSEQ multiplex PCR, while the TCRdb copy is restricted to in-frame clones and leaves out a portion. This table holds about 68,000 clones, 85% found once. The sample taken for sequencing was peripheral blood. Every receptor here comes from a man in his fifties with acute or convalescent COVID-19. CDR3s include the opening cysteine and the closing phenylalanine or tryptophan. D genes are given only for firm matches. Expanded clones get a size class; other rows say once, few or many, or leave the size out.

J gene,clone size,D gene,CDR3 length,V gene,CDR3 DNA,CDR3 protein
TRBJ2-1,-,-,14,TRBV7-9,TGTGCCAGCAGCTTTGGGATAAGTAGGGGTGAGCAGTTCTTC,CASSFGISRGEQFF
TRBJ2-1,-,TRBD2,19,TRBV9,TGTGCCAGCAGCGCTCCTATAGCGGGGGGGCGGGGCTCCTACAATGAGCAGTTCTTC,CASSAPIAGGRGSYNEQFF
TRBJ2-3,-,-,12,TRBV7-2,TGTGCCAGCAGCTTACCCTCAGATACGCAGTATTTT,CASSLPSDTQYF
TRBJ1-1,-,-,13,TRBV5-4,TGTGCCAGCAGCTTTGGTCTGGAGACTGAAGCTTTCTTT,CASSFGLETEAFF
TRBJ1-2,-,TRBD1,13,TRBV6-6,TGTGCCAGCAGTCCAGGGGGCAACTATGGCTACACCTTC,CASSPGGNYGYTF
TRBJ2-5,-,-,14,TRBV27,TGTGCCAGCAGCCGAACAGTGCTCCAAGAGACCCAGTACTTC,CASSRTVLQETQYF
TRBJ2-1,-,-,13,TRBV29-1,TGCAGCGTTGATACTAGCATATTAGGTGAGCAGTTCTTC,CSVDTSILGEQFF
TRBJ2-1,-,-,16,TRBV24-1,TGTGCCACCAGTGACTTACAGGGTTCAGGGTACAATGAGCAGTTCTTC,CATSDLQGSGYNEQFF
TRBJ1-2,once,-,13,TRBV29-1,TGCAGCGTTGAAGGATCGGCGGGCTATGGCTACACCTTC,CSVEGSAGYGYTF
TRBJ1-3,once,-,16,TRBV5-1,TGCGCCAGCAGTCCTACAGGTTCCTACTCTGGAAACACCATATATTTT,CASSPTGSYSGNTIYF
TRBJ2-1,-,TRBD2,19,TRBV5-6,TGTGCCAGCAGCTTGGAAGGAGGAATAGCGGGGGGATTATACAATGAGCAGTTCTTC,CASSLEGGIAGGLYNEQFF
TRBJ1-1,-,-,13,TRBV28,TGTGCCAGCAGTTTAGGGCCCCTCCAAGAAGCTTTCTTT,CASSLGPLQEAFF
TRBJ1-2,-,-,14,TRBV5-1,TGCGCCAGCAGCGGCGGGCCATCTAACTATGGCTACACCTTC,CASSGGPSNYGYTF
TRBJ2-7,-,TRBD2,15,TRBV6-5,TGTGCCAGCAGATCCCCGGGGGGACCTTACTACGAGCAGTACTTC,CASRSPGGPYYEQYF
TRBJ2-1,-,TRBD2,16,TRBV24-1,TGTGCCACCAGTGATTTCGGAGCGGGGGTCGGGGGTGAGCAGTTCTTC,CATSDFGAGVGGEQFF
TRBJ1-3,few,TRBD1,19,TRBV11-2,TGTGCCAGCAGCTCTTTTAGGACAGGGTCCACCTACTCTGGAAACACCATATATTTT,CASSSFRTGSTYSGNTIYF
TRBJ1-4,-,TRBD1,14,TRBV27,TGTGCCAGCAGACTACAGGGGAGTAATGAAAAACTGTTTTTT,CASRLQGSNEKLFF
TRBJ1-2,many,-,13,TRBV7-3,TGTGCCAGCAGCCCCGCGGGGGTCTATGGCTACACCTTC,CASSPAGVYGYTF
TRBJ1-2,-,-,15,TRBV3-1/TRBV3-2,TGTGCCAGCAGCTCGACAGAAAAACAAGTCTATGGCTACACCTTC,CASSSTEKQVYGYTF
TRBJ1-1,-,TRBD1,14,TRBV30,TGTGCCTGCCTCCCGGACAGGAGGAACACTGAAGCTTTCTTT,CACLPDRRNTEAFF
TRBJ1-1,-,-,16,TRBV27,TGTGCCAGCAGTTTATCCTGGGGAGGGCTGAACACTGAAGCTTTCTTT,CASSLSWGGLNTEAFF
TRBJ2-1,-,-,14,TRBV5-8,TGTGCCAGCAGCGCGGGTCTTGGTAACAATGAGCAGTTCTTC,CASSAGLGNNEQFF
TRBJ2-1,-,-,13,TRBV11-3,TGTGCCAGCAGCCGCGGGTACCACAATGAGCAGTTCTTC,CASSRGYHNEQFF
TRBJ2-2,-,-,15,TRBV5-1,TGCGCCAGCAGCTATGACGGGGTGGACACCGGGGAGCTGTTTTTT,CASSYDGVDTGELFF
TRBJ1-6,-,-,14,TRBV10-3,TGTGCCATCAGTGAGGGCAGGGTGAATTCACCCCTCCACTTT,CAISEGRVNSPLHF
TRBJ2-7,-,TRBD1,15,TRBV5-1,TGCGCCAGCAGCATAACGACAGGGAGCTTCTACGAGCAGTACTTC,CASSITTGSFYEQYF
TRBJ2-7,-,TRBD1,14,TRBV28,TGTGCCAGCAGCGTTACGGGACAGAACTACGAGCAGTACTTC,CASSVTGQNYEQYF
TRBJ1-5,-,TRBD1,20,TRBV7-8,TGTGCCAGCAGCTTATGGCCCTCGGAGACAGGGGCTTATAGCAATCAGCCCCAGCATTTT,CASSLWPSETGAYSNQPQHF